Included here is one T cell receptor beta chain sequence, with context. Repertoires were generated with immunoSEQ multiplex PCR, while TCRdb's copy carries only in-frame clones and drops some. The table shows 55,000 to 65,000 clones, with just over 90% occurring only once. The data were obtained in a study of T cell changes during pregnancy in multiple sclerosis. With V trimmed by 3 bases and J by 4 bases, 10 bases remained unmatched. The germline V gene encodes CDR1 KGHSH and CDR2 LQKENI. The CDR3 contains 16 residues. The gene calls are TRBV18 and TRBJ2-5, with TRBD2 matching 8 bases. The sequence derives from a female donor with multiple sclerosis, enrolled in a pregnancy study. The sequences come from peripheral blood, collected after pregnancy. The CDR3 sequence is CASSPILAAERETQYF. The CDR3 DNA is TGTGCCAGCTCACCGATACTAGCGGCTGAGAGAGAGACCCAGTACTTC.